This T cell receptor (beta chain) was sequenced in a study of blood T cell repertoires in COVID-19. Study-level background: Acute-phase and convalescent COVID-19 samples originated in the United States, Italy and Spain. T cells, B-cell-depleted T cells, or PBMCs provided the cDNA or gDNA that served as material.

Authors' methods: Scientists estimated how many nucleated cells there were by amplifying reference gene primers. This table comes from immunoSEQ multiplex PCR, and its TCRdb copy is limited to in-frame clones, with some not included. The V and J calls and clone size are taken from that table; D and trimming were inferred from the DNA. The sample lists about 8,300 clones; around nine tenths were seen once. Between the trimmed V and J ends, which lost 0 bases and 7 bases, there was a span of 12 bases. Germline V gives CDR1 LGHNA, CDR2 YNFKEQ. This CDR3 is 15 amino acids long. Material: peripheral blood. J is TRBJ2-2 and V is TRBV4-2; possible D gene TRBD1, 6 bases. This clonotype was sampled from a human donor in a cohort sampled during active COVID-19. CDR3 amino acids: CASSQDQGNNGELFF. CDR3 sequence (DNA): TGTGCCAGCAGCCAAGACCAGGGGAATAACGGGGAGCTGTTTTTT.